This T cell receptor (beta chain) was retrieved from a study of T-cell reconstitution after alpha-beta-depleted transplantation in children. Findings of the study overall: Roughly two months post-transplant, alpha-beta T cells reportedly originated from several hundred graft clones that had expanded. Day-60 TCRbeta diversity that was high in some patients was derived from surviving recipient T cells and thymic progenitors.

Germline CDR1 KGHSH, CDR2 LQKENI. CDR3 size: 17 residues. With 0 bases clipped from V and 4 bases from J, the junction kept 8 bases outside the gene matches. Unique molecular identifiers tagged the TCRbeta library. TCRdb redid the calling of the PCR reads with MiXCR, one entry per CDR3 protein. The sample carries a few hundred thousand distinct CDR3 sequences, 15% to 20% recorded once. Remarks on this clonotype: Its antigen is still unknown.

This TCR came from a boy under two years old who had a stem cell transplant for Wiskott-Aldrich syndrome, so the T cells may come from the graft donor. This material consisted of PBMCs, mostly from graft donor cells, taken 360 days after TCRalphabeta/CD19-depleted stem cell transplant. The V call is TRBV18, the J call TRBJ2-3; the match to TRBD2 covers 9 bases. The CDR3 spells CASSPPAGLAVADTQYF. For the CDR3, the DNA is TGTGCCAGCTCACCACCGGCGGGACTAGCTGTAGCAGATACGCAGTATTTT.